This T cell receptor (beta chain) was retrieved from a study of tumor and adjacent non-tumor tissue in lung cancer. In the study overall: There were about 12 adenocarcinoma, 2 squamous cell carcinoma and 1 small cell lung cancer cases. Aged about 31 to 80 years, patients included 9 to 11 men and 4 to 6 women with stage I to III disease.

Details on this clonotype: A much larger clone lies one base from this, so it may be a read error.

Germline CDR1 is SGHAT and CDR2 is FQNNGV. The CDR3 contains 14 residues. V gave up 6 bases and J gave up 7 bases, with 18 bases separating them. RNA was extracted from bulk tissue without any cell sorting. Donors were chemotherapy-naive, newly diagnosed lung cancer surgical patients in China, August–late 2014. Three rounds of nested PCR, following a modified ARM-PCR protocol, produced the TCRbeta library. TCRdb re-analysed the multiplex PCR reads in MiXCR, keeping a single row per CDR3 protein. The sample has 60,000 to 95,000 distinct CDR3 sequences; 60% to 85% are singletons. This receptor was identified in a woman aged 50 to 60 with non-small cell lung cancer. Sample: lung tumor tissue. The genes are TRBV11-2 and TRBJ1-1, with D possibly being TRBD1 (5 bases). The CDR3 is CASRTLGHGGEAFF. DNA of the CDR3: TGTGCCAGCAGGACCCTAGGACACGGCGGTGAAGCTTTCTTT. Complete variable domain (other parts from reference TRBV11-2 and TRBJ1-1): EAGVAQSPRYKIIEKRQSVAFWCNPISGHATLYWYQQILGQGPKLLIQFQNNGVVDDSQLPKDRFSAERLKGVDSTLKIQPAKLEDSAVYLCASRTLGHGGEAFFGQGTRLTVV.